Listed below are T cell receptor beta chains from one sample, sequenced in a study of blood T cells in healthy people across ages. Via MiXCR, TCRdb re-called the 5' RACE reads, giving one row per CDR3 protein. In the table there are about 2 million distinct CDR3 sequences, just under 50% of which are singletons. Sample: blood. These receptors came from a woman aged 40 to 55 in good health. The CDR3 runs from the conserved cysteine through the conserved F or W. D genes are given only for firm matches. A row's size may be missing; if present it is once, few, many or a size class.

CDR3 length,D gene,J gene,clone size,V gene,CDR3 protein,CDR3 DNA
13,-,TRBJ1-2,-,TRBV6-2/TRBV6-3,CASSDSAVYGYTF,TGTGCCAGCAGTGACTCGGCAGTCTATGGCTACACCTTC
15,-,TRBJ1-2,once,TRBV21-1,CASSKRGRGYYSYTF,TGTGCCAGCAGCAAAAGGGGGCGAGGCTACTATAGCTACACCTTC
14,-,TRBJ1-2,-,TRBV10-3,CAIRESGRNYGYTF,TGTGCCATCAGGGAGTCTGGCAGGAACTATGGCTACACCTTC
15,-,TRBJ2-6,once,TRBV15,CATSRGDSGANVLTF,TGTGCCACCAGCAGAGGAGACTCTGGGGCCAACGTCCTGACTTTC
13,-,TRBJ2-1,many,TRBV5-5,CASSPDLVGEQFF,TGTGCCAGCAGCCCAGACTTAGTGGGTGAGCAGTTCTTC
16,-,TRBJ1-2,-,TRBV5-1,CASSLGAGTSNYGYTF,TGCGCCAGCAGCTTAGGTGCTGGGACGTCCAACTATGGCTACACCTTC
16,TRBD2,TRBJ2-2,-,TRBV7-2,CASSSLAGANTGELFF,TGTGCCAGCAGCTCCCTAGCGGGGGCGAACACCGGGGAGCTGTTTTTT
13,-,TRBJ1-2,-,TRBV10-3,CAISETDLYGYTF,TGTGCCATCAGTGAGACGGACCTGTATGGCTACACCTTC
17,-,TRBJ1-4,-,TRBV7-8,CASSLDPRAATNEKLFF,TGTGCCAGCAGCTTAGACCCCAGGGCCGCAACTAATGAAAAACTGTTTTTT
12,-,TRBJ1-2,few,TRBV28,CASRVGGGGYTF,TGTGCCAGCAGGGTCGGAGGGGGGGGCTACACCTTC
14,-,TRBJ2-1,-,TRBV29-1,CSVIGREGTYEQFF,TGCAGCGTTATCGGACGAGAGGGGACCTACGAGCAGTTCTTC
17,-,TRBJ2-3,-,TRBV4-3,CASSQDWYGESTDTQYF,TGCGCCAGCAGCCAAGATTGGTACGGGGAGAGCACAGATACGCAGTATTTT
14,TRBD1,TRBJ1-2,-,TRBV9,CASSVVGTGDGYTF,TGTGCCAGCAGCGTAGTTGGAACAGGGGATGGCTACACCTTC
15,TRBD2,TRBJ2-5,-,TRBV27,CASSLGYGTSVEQYF,TGTGCCAGCAGTTTAGGATATGGGACTAGCGTTGAGCAGTACTTC
18,-,TRBJ2-3,-,TRBV24-1,CATSDKNLTAGGTDTQYF,TGTGCCACCAGTGATAAGAACCTAACAGCAGGTGGCACAGATACGCAGTATTTT
15,-,TRBJ1-2,-,TRBV28,CASSSKLEFRYGYTF,TGTGCCAGCAGTTCCAAACTCGAATTTCGCTATGGCTACACCTTC